Presented here are 5 T cell receptor beta chains from one specimen sequenced in a study of cytomegalovirus exposure and HLA in healthy donors. The PCR was carried out with 60 Vbeta primers and 13 Jbeta primers. Here immunoSEQ multiplex PCR was the method, and the copy in TCRdb shows in-frame clones only, minus some. The table records about 120,000 clones, 15% to 17% of them present only once. Sequenced sample: PBMCs. The receptors derive from a woman between 18 and 29 years old in good health and CMV-seronegative.

The gene calls are TRBV5-4 and TRBJ2-3; D is unresolved. In germline, CDR1 is SGHNT, CDR2 YYREEE (reference sequence). V lost 2 bases to trimming and J lost 2 bases, with 6 bases between them. The CDR3 covers 13 residues. CDR3 protein: CASSLHVTDTQYF. The CDR3 region has the DNA TGTGCCAGCAGCTTACACGTCACAGATACGCAGTATTTT.

This clone has a handful of counts. This chain joins TRBV13 and TRBJ1-3, with 7 bases matching TRBD1. Germline assignment: CDR1 PRHDT and CDR2 FYEKMQ (reference sequence). The junction had 15 bases not matched to a gene; V was cut back by 5 bases and J by 8 bases. The CDR3 has 16 residues. The DNA for the CDR3 is TGTGCCAGCAGCCCCAAGGGACAGCACCATTGGGACACCATATATTTT. The encoded protein is CASSPKGQHHWDTIYF. Full variable domain (remainder filled in from reference TRBV13 and TRBJ1-3): AAGVIQSPRHLIKEKRETATLKCYPIPRHDTVYWYQQGPGQDPQFLISFYEKMQSDKGSIPDRFSAQQFSDYHSELNMSSLELGDSALYFCASSPKGQHHWDTIYFGEGSWLTVV.

This sequence joins TRBV4-1 and TRBJ2-7; 9 bases map to TRBD1. Germline loops: CDR1 MGHRA, CDR2 YSYEKL. V lost 4 bases, J lost 5 bases, and 12 bases stayed unmatched. This CDR3 comprises 16 residues. The CDR3 sequence is CASSPSPGQGTHEQYF. Here the CDR3 DNA reads TGCGCCAGCAGCCCATCACCGGGACAGGGAACGCACGAGCAGTACTTC.

This clone was seen more than once but under ten times. The CDR3 here is CSVTGTGANVLTF. CDR3 nucleotide sequence: TGCAGCGTCACAGGTACTGGGGCCAACGTCCTGACTTTC. V usage is TRBV29-1 and J usage is TRBJ2-6; weak D call: TRBD1 (5 bases). The CDR3 covers 13 residues. Trimming removed 6 bases at V and 2 bases at J, with 8 bases between. Germline lookup yields CDR1 SQVTM and CDR2 ANQGSEA.

This clone showed up just a few times. The rearrangement uses TRBV7-2 and TRBJ2-7, with TRBD1 as a possible D gene (5 bases). Trimming took off 0 bases at V and 3 bases at J, with 12 bases between the two ends. CDR1 and CDR2 (germline): SGHTA, FQGNSA. The CDR3 spans 15 residues. The CDR3, as DNA: TGTGCCAGCAGCTTAGCAATGGACATAAACTACGAGCAGTACTTC. Protein sequence: CASSLAMDINYEQYF.